This T cell receptor (beta chain) was obtained from a study of graft-versus-host responses after intestinal transplantation. Study-level background: Grafts that recipients had were multivisceral, liver-intestinal, or isolated intestinal transplants. Each patient got anti-thymocyte globulin induction, then tacrolimus and steroids for roughly 3 years.

Using immunoSEQ multiplex PCR, the repertoire was profiled, and TCRdb retains in-frame clones only, with some absent. The top ten hold approximately 48% of the sample, which has roughly 17,000 clones, around nine tenths seen once. In the case of this clone: Its antigen is not identified.

Broader study findings: Ileal or blood samples showed some GvH clones first, and such clones were also found in recipient marrow.

Post-transplant bone marrow came from the posterior iliac crest or another site. The CDR3 is made up of 15 amino acids. V lost 6 bases and J lost 5; bases outside the gene matches: 5. Looked up from germline, CDR1 is MNHEY and CDR2 is SMNVEV (reference sequence). The rearrangement links TRBV27 to TRBJ2-5; TRBD2 matches at 14 bases. The receptor was isolated from a human patient who received an intestinal transplant, so some T cells may come from the graft donor. The sample was bone marrow, taken around 120 days after transplant. As DNA, the CDR3 is TGTGCCAGCAGGGGACTAGCGGGAGCATGGGAGACCCAGTACTTC. It is translated as CASRGLAGAWETQYF.